The sequence of this TCR beta chain was determined in a study of long-term antiretroviral therapy in people with HIV (dated by TCRdb to between 2021 and 2024). Study-wide context: Collection of the earliest samples took place about a decade ahead of the 2015 WHO recommendation for immediate ART, at a time when ART was typically delayed until CD4 counts fell. A retrospective serial study tested whether changes in peripheral blood TRB repertoire composition and diversity were associated with ART initiation and durable HIV suppression. A total of approximately 200 cryopreserved PBMC samples came from roughly 30 adults with confirmed HIV infection and were collected serially over a mean of approximately six years (range 1-12). Of the approximately 32 participants with HIV, more than 10 were female. No cross-contamination during QIAcube processing was seen in test extractions of a monoclonal T-cell line run alongside roughly 35 polyclonal samples. What the research found in general, with its limitations: CDR3 length ranges in HIV repertoires were narrower than in controls, and network structure suggested an antigen-experienced repertoire with only a slight naive shift after ART. The samples span the years 2004 to 2017, and the ART regimens used at that time may not be as effective as current regimens. No data were available on ART adherence, viral resistance or therapy changes, limiting inferences about post-ART repertoire changes. At every time point, the repertoire was dominated by expanded TRB clones first identified before ART initiation, although this dominance fluctuated and, in many PLHIV, declined after ART. Unsorted PBMC were profiled instead of sorted CD4+ and CD8+ T cells because pre-ART samples had limited cell numbers. Limited PBMC availability meant only the TCR beta chain was sequenced, without alpha chain pairing. ART initiation was associated with a significant increase in TRB diversity, but diversity stayed significantly below transplant donor controls even after long-term ART.

The immunoSEQ hsTCRB v3.0 assay was used at survey level resolution to sequence the TRB variable region. A depth of roughly 35,000-50,000 T-cell genomes per sample was targeted for TRB sequencing. TRB libraries were pooled and sequenced on an Illumina MiSeq using a v3 150-cycle kit. Under the source paper's analysis protocol: Analysis of repertoires was carried out in R inside a reproducible Nextflow workflow spanning QC, data transformation and analysis. LymphoSeq2, an R package for exploring AIRR-Seq data, was used to implement custom analyses. A handful of samples yielding fewer than 5000 total TRB sequences were excluded, leaving approximately 200 analyzed HIV repertoires. Among the 180 to 200 HIV repertoires that were kept, approximately 61 were collected before ART initiation and roughly 130 were collected after ART initiation. Repertoires were downsampled to 5000 TRB nucleotide sequences, with summary statistics averaged over 100 downsampling iterations. The analysis kept only TRB sequences whose CDR3 regions were at least seven amino acids long. Diversity was measured with a Shannon entropy-derived clonality score and the Gini coefficient. In the repertoire networks, any two of the top 5000 CDR3 amino acid sequences were connected whenever the two sequences differed by an edit distance of one. GLIPH2 predicted antigen specificity groups and MHC restriction for TRB CDR3 amino acid sequences. To flag known CMV, EBV, HIV or tissue antigen associations, CDR3 amino acid sequences were matched against VDJdb and McPAS-TCR. Pre-ART, post-ART and control groups were compared with Wilcoxon signed-rank tests and Holm-Bonferroni correction. Entries here come from immuneACCESS through TCRdb and include only in-frame sequences with V and J called. Some clones fail to appear in such tables; in the studies checked, an unresolved V gene covers under half of the shortfall, and the cause of the remainder is unknown. That table supplies the V and J calls and clone size; D and trimming were determined from the DNA. The sample table shows around 12,000 clones, and about 87% are seen once. Together, the top ten hold 20% to 25% of the sample.

To note about this clone: Its antigen specificity is not known. No base-level quality is on record; no much larger clone is a single base apart.

Per the germline V gene, SGHRS is the CDR1 and YFSETQ is the CDR2. The CDR3 numbers 15 residues from cysteine through phenylalanine. Only the CDR3 region is kept as DNA, spanning 45 bases read in frame from base 1. V is shortened by 4 bases, J by 3 bases, and the region joining them spans 16 bases. To be included, a participant needed at least one PBMC sample from before ART initiation plus at least two post-ART samples. Treatment was received in the United States of America by all participants with HIV. Before DNA extraction, cryopreserved samples containing about 0.9-11 million PBMC were thawed and washed. At the time of the earliest PBMC sample for each participant with HIV, ages ranged from roughly 23 to 55 years. PBMC samples were contributed by each participant from 1-4 timepoints before ART initiation and 2-8 timepoints after ART initiation, with a median of 7 samples. For every participant, serial HIV viral load, CD4+ T-cell count, ART history and demographic data were obtained. Using a Qiagen kit on a QIAcube, genomic DNA was extracted from unsorted PBMC, with samples processed in batches of 12.

This sequence uses TRBV5-1 and TRBJ1-2; a tentative D call is TRBD1 (6 bases match). The sample in question was unsorted PBMCs, obtained 2.1 years after starting antiretroviral therapy. The clonotype was recovered from a woman aged 40 to 49 with HIV. The CDR3 in this case is CASSVEGGVDYGYTF. Here is the DNA: TGCGCCAGCAGCGTAGAAGGGGGGGTTGACTATGGCTACACCTTC.